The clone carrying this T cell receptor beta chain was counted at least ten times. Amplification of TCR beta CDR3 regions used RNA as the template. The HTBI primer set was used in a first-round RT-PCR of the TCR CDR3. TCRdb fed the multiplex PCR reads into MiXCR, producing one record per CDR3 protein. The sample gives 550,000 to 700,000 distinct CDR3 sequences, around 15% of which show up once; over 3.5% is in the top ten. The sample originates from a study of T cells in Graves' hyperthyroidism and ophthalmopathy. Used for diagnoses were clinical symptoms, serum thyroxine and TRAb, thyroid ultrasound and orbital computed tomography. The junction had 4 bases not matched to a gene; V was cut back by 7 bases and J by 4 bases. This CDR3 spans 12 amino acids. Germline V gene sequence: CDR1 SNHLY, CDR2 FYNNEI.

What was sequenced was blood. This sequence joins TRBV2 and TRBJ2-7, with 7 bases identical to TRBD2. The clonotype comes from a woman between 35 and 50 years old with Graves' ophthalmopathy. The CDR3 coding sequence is TGTGCCAGCAAGGGGAGGGATTACGAGCAGTACTTC. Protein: CASKGRDYEQYF.